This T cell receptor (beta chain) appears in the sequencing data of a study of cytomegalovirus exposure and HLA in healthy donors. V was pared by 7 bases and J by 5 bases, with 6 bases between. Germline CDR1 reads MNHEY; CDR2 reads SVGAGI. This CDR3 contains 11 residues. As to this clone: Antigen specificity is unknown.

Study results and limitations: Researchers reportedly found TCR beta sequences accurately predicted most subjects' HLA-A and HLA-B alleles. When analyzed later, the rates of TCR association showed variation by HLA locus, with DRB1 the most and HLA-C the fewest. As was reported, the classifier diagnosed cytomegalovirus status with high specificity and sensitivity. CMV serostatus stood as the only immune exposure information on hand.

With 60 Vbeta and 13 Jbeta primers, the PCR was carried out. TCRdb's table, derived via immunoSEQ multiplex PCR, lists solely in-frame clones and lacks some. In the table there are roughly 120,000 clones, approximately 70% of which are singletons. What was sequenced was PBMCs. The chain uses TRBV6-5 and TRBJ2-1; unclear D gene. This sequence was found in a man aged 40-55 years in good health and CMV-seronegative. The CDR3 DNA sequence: TGTGCCAGCACCCGGGACAATGAGCAGTTCTTC. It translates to CASTRDNEQFF.